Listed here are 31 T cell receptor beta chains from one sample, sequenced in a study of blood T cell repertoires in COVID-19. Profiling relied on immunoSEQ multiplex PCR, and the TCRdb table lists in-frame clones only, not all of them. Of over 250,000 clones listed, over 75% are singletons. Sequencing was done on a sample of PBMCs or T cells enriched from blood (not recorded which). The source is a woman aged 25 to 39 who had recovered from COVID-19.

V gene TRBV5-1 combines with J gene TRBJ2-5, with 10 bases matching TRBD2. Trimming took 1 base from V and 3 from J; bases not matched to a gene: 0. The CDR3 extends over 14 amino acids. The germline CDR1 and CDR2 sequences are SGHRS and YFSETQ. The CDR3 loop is CASSLTSGEETQYF. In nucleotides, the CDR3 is TGCGCCAGCAGCTTGACTAGCGGGGAAGAGACCCAGTACTTC.

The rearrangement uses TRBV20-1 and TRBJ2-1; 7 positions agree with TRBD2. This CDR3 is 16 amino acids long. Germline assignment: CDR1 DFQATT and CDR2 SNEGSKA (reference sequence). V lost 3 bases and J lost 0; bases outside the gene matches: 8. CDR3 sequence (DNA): TGCAGTGCTAGTCCTGGGGGAGGGGTCTCCTACAATGAGCAGTTCTTC. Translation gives CSASPGGGVSYNEQFF.

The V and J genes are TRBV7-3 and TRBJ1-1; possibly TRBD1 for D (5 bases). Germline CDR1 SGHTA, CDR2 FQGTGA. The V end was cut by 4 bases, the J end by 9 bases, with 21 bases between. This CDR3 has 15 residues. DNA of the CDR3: TGTGCCAGCAGCTCAAGGGGTGCCGTCGGGGGAAAAGCTTTCTTT. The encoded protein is CASSSRGAVGGKAFF. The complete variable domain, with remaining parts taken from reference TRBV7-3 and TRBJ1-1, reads GAGVSQTPSNKVTEKGKYVELRCDPISGHTALYWYRQSLGQGPEFLIYFQGTGAADDSGLPNDRFFAVRPEGSVSTLKIQRTERGDSAVYLCASSSRGAVGGKAFFGQGTRLTVV.

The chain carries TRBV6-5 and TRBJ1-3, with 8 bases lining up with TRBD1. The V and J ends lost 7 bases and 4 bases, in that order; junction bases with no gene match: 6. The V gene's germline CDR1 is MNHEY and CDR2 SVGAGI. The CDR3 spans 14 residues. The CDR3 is CASIDRGTGNTIYF. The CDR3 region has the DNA TGTGCCAGCATCGACAGGGGCACCGGAAACACCATATATTTT.

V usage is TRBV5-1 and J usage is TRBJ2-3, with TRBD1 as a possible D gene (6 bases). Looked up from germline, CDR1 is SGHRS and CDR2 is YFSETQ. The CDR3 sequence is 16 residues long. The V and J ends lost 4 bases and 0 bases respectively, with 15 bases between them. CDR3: CASSQGQLTSTDTQYF. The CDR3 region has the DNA TGCGCCAGCAGCCAAGGACAGCTCACTAGCACAGATACGCAGTATTTT.

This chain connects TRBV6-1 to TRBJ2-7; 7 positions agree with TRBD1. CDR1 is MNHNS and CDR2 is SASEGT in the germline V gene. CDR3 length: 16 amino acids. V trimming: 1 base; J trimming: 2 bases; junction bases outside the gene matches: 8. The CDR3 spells CASSEGNRGHTYEQYF. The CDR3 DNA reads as TGTGCCAGCAGTGAAGGGAACAGGGGACATACCTACGAGCAGTACTTC.

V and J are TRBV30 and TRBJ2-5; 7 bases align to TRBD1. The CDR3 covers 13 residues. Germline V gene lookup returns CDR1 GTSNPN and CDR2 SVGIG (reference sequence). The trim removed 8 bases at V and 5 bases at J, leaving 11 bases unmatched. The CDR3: CALDRATRETQYF. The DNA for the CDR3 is TGTGCCCTTGACAGGGCTACTCGGGAGACCCAGTACTTC.

CDR3 nucleotide sequence: TGTGCCAGCAGCAAAGACGCGGGTATGAACACTGAAGCTTTCTTT. This sequence encodes CASSKDAGMNTEAFF. J is TRBJ1-1 and V is TRBV21-1. TRBV21-1 is annotated as a pseudogene. The CDR3 has 15 amino acids.

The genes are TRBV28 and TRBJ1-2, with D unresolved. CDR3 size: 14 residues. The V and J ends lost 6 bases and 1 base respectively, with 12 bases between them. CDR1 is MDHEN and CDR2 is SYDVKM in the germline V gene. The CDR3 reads CASSYTTNNYGYTF. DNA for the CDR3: TGTGCCAGCAGCTACACGACTAATAACTATGGCTACACCTTC.

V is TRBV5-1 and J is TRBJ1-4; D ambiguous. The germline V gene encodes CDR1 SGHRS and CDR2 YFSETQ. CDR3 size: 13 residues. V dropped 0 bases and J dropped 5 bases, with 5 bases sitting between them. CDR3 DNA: TGCGCCAGCAGCTTGGTGACAAATGAAAAACTGTTTTTT. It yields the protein CASSLVTNEKLFF.

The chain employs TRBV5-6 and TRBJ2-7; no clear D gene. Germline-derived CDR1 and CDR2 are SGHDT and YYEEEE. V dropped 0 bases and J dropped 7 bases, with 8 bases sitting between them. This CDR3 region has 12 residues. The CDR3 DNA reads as TGTGCCAGCAGCTTGGGCACTTGGGAGCAGTACTTC. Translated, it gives CASSLGTWEQYF.

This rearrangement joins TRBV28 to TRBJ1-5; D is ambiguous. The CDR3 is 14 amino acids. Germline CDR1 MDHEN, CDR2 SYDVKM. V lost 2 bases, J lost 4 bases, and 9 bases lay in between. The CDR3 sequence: CASSLVRTNQPQHF. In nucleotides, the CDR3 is TGTGCCAGCAGTTTAGTTCGAACTAATCAGCCCCAGCATTTT.

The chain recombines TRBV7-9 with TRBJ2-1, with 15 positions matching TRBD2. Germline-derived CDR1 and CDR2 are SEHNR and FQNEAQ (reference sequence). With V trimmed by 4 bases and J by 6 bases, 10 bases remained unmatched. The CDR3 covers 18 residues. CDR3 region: CASSSGTSGRSSPNEQFF. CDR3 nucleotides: TGTGCCAGCAGCTCCGGGACTAGCGGGAGGAGTAGCCCCAATGAGCAGTTCTTC.

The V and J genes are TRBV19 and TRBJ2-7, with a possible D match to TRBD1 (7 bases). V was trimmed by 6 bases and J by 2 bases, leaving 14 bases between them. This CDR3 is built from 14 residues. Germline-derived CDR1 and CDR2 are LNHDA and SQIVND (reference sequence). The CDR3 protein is CASSNSGGTYEQYF. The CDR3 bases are TGTGCCAGTAGCAACTCAGGGGGGACCTACGAGCAGTACTTC.

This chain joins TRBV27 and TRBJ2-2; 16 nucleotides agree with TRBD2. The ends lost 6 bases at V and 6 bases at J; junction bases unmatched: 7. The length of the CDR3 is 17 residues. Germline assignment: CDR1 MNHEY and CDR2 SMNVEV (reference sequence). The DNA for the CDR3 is TGTGCCAGCAGGCCGGGACTAGCGGGAGGGAGGGCCGGGGAGCTGTTTTTT. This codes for CASRPGLAGGRAGELFF.

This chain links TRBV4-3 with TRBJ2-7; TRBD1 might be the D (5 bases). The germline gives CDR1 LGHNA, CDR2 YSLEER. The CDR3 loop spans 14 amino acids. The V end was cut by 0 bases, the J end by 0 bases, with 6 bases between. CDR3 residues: CASSQERGSYEQYF. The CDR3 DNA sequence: TGCGCCAGCAGCCAAGAAAGGGGCTCCTACGAGCAGTACTTC.

The CDR3: CASSQAVRGDSSNSNQPQHF. Written as DNA, the CDR3 is TGTGCCAGCAGCCAAGCGGTGCGAGGGGACAGCTCCAATAGCAATCAGCCCCAGCATTTT. V is TRBV3-1 (or the pseudogene TRBV3-2) and J is TRBJ1-5, with 7 positions matching TRBD1. Germline-derived CDR1 and CDR2 are LGHDT and YNNKEL (reference sequence). Trimming took 1 base from V and 0 from J; bases not matched to a gene: 15. CDR3 length: 20 residues.

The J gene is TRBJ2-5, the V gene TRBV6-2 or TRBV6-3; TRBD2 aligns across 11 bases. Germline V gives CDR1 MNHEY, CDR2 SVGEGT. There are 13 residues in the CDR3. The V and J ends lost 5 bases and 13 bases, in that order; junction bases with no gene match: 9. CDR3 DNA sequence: TGTGCCAGCAGTCCCATAAGCACTAGCGGGAGGTACTTC. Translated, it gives CASSPISTSGRYF.

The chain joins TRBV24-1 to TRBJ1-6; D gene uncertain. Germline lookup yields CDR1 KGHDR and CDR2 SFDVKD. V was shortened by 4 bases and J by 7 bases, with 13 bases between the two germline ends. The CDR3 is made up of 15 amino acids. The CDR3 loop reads CATSELQKKNSPLHF. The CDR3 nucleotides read TGTGCCACCAGTGAGTTGCAGAAAAAGAATTCACCCCTCCACTTT.

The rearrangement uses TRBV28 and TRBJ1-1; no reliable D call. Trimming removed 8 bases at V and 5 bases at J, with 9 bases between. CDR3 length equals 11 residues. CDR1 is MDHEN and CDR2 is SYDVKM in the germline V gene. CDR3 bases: TGTGCCAGCCGTATCCGGACTGAAGCTTTCTTT. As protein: CASRIRTEAFF.

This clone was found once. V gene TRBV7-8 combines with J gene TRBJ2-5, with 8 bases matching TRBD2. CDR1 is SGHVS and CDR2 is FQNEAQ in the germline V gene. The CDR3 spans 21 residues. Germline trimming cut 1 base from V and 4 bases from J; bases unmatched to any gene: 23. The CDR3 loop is CASSLGWSGTRRGVRRETQYF. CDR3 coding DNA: TGTGCCAGCAGCTTAGGGTGGTCCGGGACTAGACGCGGGGTTCGGCGAGAGACCCAGTACTTC.

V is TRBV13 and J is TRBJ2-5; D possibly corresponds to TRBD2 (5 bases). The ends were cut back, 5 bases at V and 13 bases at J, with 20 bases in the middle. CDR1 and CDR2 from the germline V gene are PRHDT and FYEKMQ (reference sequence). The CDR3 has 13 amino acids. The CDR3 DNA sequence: TGTGCCAGCAGCCCGAAGGGTGGGCTAGCCCCGTACTTC. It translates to CASSPKGGLAPYF.

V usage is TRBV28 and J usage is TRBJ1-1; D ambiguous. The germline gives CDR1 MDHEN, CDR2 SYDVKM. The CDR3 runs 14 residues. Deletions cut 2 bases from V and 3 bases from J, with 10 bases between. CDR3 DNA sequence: TGTGCCAGCAGTTTAGCGGCGATGTACACTGAAGCTTTCTTT. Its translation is CASSLAAMYTEAFF.

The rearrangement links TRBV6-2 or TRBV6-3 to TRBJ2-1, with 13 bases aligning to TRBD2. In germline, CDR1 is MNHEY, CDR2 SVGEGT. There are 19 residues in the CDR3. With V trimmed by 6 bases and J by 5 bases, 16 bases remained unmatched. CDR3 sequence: CASSPVTSGGAFRNNEQFF. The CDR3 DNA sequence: TGTGCCAGCAGCCCCGTTACTAGCGGGGGGGCCTTTCGGAACAATGAGCAGTTCTTC.

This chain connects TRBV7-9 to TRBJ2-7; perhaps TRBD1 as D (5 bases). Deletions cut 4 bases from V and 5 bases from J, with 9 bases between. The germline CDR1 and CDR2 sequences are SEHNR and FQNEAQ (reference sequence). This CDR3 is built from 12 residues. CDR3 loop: CASSSQGDEQYF. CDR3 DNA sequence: TGTGCCAGCAGCTCCCAAGGGGACGAGCAGTACTTC.

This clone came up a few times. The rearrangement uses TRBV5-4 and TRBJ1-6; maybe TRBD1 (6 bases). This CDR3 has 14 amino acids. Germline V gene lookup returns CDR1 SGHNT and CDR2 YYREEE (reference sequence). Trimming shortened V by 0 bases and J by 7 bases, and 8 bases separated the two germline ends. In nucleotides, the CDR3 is TGTGCCAGCAGCTTGGGACAGGCGAATTCACCCCTCCACTTT. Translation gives CASSLGQANSPLHF.

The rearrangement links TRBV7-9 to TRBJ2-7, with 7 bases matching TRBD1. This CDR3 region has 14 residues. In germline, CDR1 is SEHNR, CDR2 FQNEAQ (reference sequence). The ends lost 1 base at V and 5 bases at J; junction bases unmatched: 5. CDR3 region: CASSLGQGFNEQYF. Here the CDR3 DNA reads TGTGCCAGCAGCTTAGGACAGGGATTCAACGAGCAGTACTTC.

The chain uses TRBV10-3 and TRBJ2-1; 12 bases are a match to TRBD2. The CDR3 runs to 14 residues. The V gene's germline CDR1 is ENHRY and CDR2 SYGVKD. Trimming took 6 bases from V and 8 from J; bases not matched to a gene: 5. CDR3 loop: CAIRSSGGADEQFF. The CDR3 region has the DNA TGTGCCATCAGATCTAGCGGGGGGGCCGATGAGCAGTTCTTC.

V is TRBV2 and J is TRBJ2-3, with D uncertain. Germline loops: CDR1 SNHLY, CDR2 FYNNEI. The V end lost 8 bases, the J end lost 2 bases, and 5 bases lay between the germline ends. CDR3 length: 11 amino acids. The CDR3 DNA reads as TGTGCCAGCCTTATCACAGATACGCAGTATTTT. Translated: CASLITDTQYF.

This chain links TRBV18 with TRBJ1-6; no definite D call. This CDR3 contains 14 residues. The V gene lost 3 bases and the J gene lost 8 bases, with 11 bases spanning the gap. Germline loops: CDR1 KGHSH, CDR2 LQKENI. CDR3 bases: TGTGCCAGCTCACCTACGGGGTTCGATTCACCCCTCCACTTT. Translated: CASSPTGFDSPLHF.

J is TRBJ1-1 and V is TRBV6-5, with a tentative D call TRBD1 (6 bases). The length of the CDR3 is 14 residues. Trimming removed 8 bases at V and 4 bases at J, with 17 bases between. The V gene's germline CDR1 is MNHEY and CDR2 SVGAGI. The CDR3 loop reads CASALTGRVTEAFF. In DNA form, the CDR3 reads TGTGCCAGCGCCCTTACAGGGAGGGTCACTGAAGCTTTCTTT.